These 27 T cell receptor beta chains originate from one sample sequenced in a study of cytotoxic CD8 clonotypes in ibrutinib-treated CLL. Method: immunoSEQ multiplex PCR; TCRdb's copy keeps in-frame clones and lacks some. Of about 140,000 clones listed, about 70% are singletons. The source material was PBMCs, sampled after 24 months of ibrutinib treatment. These receptors were collected from a human donor with chronic lymphocytic leukemia.

The rearrangement joins TRBV28 to TRBJ2-1; TRBD1 might be the D (6 bases). Germline V gene data show CDR1 as MDHEN and CDR2 as SYDVKM. The CDR3 covers 17 residues. Trimming took off 6 bases at V and 3 bases at J, with 21 bases between the two ends. CDR3 coding DNA: TGTGCCAGCAGCCCCACAGCCGGGACACCTAACTACAATGAGCAGTTCTTC. Its protein product is CASSPTAGTPNYNEQFF.

The chain recombines TRBV28 with TRBJ2-7; TRBD1 aligns across 7 bases. The germline CDR1 and CDR2 sequences are MDHEN and SYDVKM. The CDR3 spans 17 residues. Germline trimming cut 4 bases from V and 5 bases from J; bases unmatched to any gene: 17. In nucleotides, the CDR3 is TGTGCCAGCAGTTCACCACCTCTCCACAGGGGCCCCAACGAGCAGTACTTC. Translating it yields CASSSPPLHRGPNEQYF.

This clone was counted a single time. V gene TRBV4-3 combines with J gene TRBJ2-3, with TRBD1 matching over 9 bases. Germline CDR1 reads LGHNA; CDR2 reads YSLEER. CDR3 length: 14 residues. The V gene end was trimmed by 3 bases and the J gene end by 6 bases; junction bases not matched to a gene: 4. CDR3 nucleotides: TGCGCCAGCAGCCAGGAGGACAGGGGTGATACGCAGTATTTT. This gives the protein CASSQEDRGDTQYF.

The chain carries TRBV21-1 and TRBJ1-4; TRBD1, the D gene given by the table, was not confirmed from the DNA. TRBV21-1 is labeled a pseudogene. CDR3 size: 15 residues. CDR3 coding DNA: TGTGCCAGCAGCGGTAAGGTGGGCCATAATGAAAAACTGTTTTTT. This sequence encodes CASSGKVGHNEKLFF.

The genes are TRBV4-1 and TRBJ2-3; D is unresolved. The CDR3 sequence is 15 residues long. V lost 1 base and J 0 bases, leaving 8 bases between the germline ends. Germline V gene sequence: CDR1 MGHRA, CDR2 YSYEKL. CDR3 sequence reads: CASSQGGLSTDTQYF. CDR3 sequence (DNA): TGCGCCAGCAGCCAAGGGGGTTTGAGCACAGATACGCAGTATTTT.

The chain has TRBV7-9 and TRBJ2-5; D assignment may be TRBD1 or TRBD2 (5 bases each). The CDR3 totals 15 residues. Germline V lookup: CDR1 SEHNR, CDR2 FQNEAQ (reference sequence). V gave up 5 bases and J gave up 7 bases, with 20 bases separating them. DNA of the CDR3: TGTGCCAGCAGCCCAAACCCGGGACCGGAAGGGACCCAGTACTTC. It specifies CASSPNPGPEGTQYF. The full variable domain, rest sourced from reference TRBV7-9 and TRBJ2-5, is DTGVSQNPRHKITKRGQNVTFRCDPISEHNRLYWYRQTLGQGPEFLTYFQNEAQLEKSRLLSDRFSAERPKGSFSTLEIQRTEQGDSAMYLCASSPNPGPEGTQYFGPGTRLLVL.

The genes are TRBV7-6 and TRBJ2-7; D may be TRBD2 (6 bases). The CDR3 consists of 14 residues. Looked up from germline, CDR1 is SGHVS and CDR2 is FNYEAQ. Trimming left V 5 bases short and J 0 bases short, with 11 bases between. For the CDR3, the DNA is TGTGCCAGCAGCCCCGGGACTTCCTCCTACGAGCAGTACTTC. It translates to CASSPGTSSYEQYF.

This clone was found a few times. This rearrangement joins TRBV28 to TRBJ2-7, with D tentatively TRBD2 (6 bases). CDR1 and CDR2 from the germline V gene are MDHEN and SYDVKM. The CDR3 loop spans 16 amino acids. Trimming removed 6 bases from V and 2 bases from J, with 20 bases in between. The CDR3 coding sequence is TGTGCCAGCAGCCCACCTGGGGAGGTGCATACCTACGAGCAGTACTTC. It specifies CASSPPGEVHTYEQYF.

The chain carries TRBV10-3 and TRBJ2-3; D is perhaps TRBD1 (6 bases). Trimming pared 8 bases from V and 2 bases from J, leaving 17 bases between. Germline lookup yields CDR1 ENHRY and CDR2 SYGVKD. The CDR3 has 15 amino acids. The CDR3 spells CAIGVGDNPTDTQYF. In DNA form, the CDR3 reads TGTGCCATCGGGGTGGGGGACAACCCCACAGATACGCAGTATTTT.

For this clone: The same CDR3 is also encoded by other DNA sequences in this sample. The chain combines TRBV7-9 with TRBJ1-1, with no clear D. Germline V gene sequence: CDR1 SEHNR, CDR2 FQNEAQ (reference sequence). V lost 6 bases and J lost 1, with 6 bases in between. The CDR3 contains 12 residues. CDR3 sequence reads: CASSTPNTEAFF. In DNA form, the CDR3 reads TGTGCCAGCAGTACCCCGAACACTGAAGCTTTCTTT.

On this clone itself: This same CDR3 is encoded by further DNA sequences in the sample. The chain combines TRBV9 with TRBJ2-6; D ambiguous. CDR3 size: 13 residues. CDR1 and CDR2 from the germline V gene are SGDLS and YYNGEE. Trimming took 2 bases from V and 1 from J, leaving 1 base between them. For the CDR3, the DNA is TGTGCCAGCAGCGTTTCTGGGGCCAACGTCCTGACTTTC. Translating gives CASSVSGANVLTF. The variable domain in full, with the rest retrieved from reference TRBV9 and TRBJ2-6, is DSGVTQTPKHLITATGQRVTLRCSPRSGDLSVYWYQQSLDQGLQFLIQYYNGEERAKGNILERFSAQQFPDLHSELNLSSLELGDSALYFCASSVSGANVLTFGAGSRLTVL.

The rearrangement uses TRBV11-2 and TRBJ2-3; tentatively, D is TRBD1 (6 bases). This CDR3 region has 18 residues. The V and J ends lost 3 bases and 0 bases respectively, with 19 bases between them. Germline CDR1 and CDR2: SGHAT and FQNNGV. CDR3 loop: CASSFTRTATASTDTQYF. In nucleotides, the CDR3 is TGTGCCAGCAGCTTCACCCGGACAGCTACCGCTAGCACAGATACGCAGTATTTT.

The V call is TRBV7-2, the J call TRBJ2-3; tentative D call: TRBD2 (5 bases). The CDR3 totals 12 residues. V was trimmed by 8 bases and J by 6 bases, leaving 12 bases between them. Per germline, CDR1 SGHTA and CDR2 FQGNSA. CDR3 sequence (DNA): TGTGCCAGCCAGGAGGCAAGCGATACGCAGTATTTT. Its protein product is CASQEASDTQYF.

The chain couples TRBV5-1 to TRBJ2-3; D may be TRBD2 (6 bases). Germline loops: CDR1 SGHRS, CDR2 YFSETQ. The CDR3 runs to 14 residues. Trimming pared 4 bases from V and 0 bases from J, leaving 9 bases between. CDR3: CASSPGTSTDTQYF. The CDR3 DNA follows: TGCGCCAGCAGCCCCGGGACTAGCACAGATACGCAGTATTTT.

The chain has TRBV19 and TRBJ2-5; possibly TRBD2 for D (6 bases). Trimming took 5 bases from V and 7 from J, leaving 26 bases between them. The CDR3 loop spans 17 amino acids. Germline CDR1 reads LNHDA; CDR2 reads SQIVND (reference sequence). For the CDR3, the DNA is TGTGCCAGTAGTCCTAACCCGGGACGGAGGGTCCGGGTGACCCAGTACTTC. It specifies CASSPNPGRRVRVTQYF.

J is TRBJ2-4 and V is TRBV11-2, with 13 bases lining up with TRBD2. The CDR3 has 16 residues. Germline V gene sequence: CDR1 SGHAT, CDR2 FQNNGV. The J segment lost 8 bases and the V segment lost 1 base, leaving 5 bases of the junction unmatched. The CDR3: CASSLGTSGSGYIQYF. The CDR3 bases are TGTGCCAGCAGCTTAGGGACTAGCGGGAGTGGGTACATTCAGTACTTC.

The chain links TRBV7-3 to TRBJ1-1; a weak D match, TRBD1 (5 bases). From germline, CDR1 is SGHTA and CDR2 FQGTGA. The CDR3 loop spans 14 amino acids. V was pared by 0 bases and J by 5 bases, with 10 bases between. Here the CDR3 DNA reads TGTGCCAGCAGCTTAACCAGGGAGGGGACTGAAGCTTTCTTT. Amino acid sequence: CASSLTREGTEAFF.

V and J are TRBV7-2 and TRBJ1-2; D unresolved. Per the germline V gene, CDR1 is SGHTA and CDR2 is FQGNSA. This CDR3 has 12 residues. V was shortened by 5 bases and J by 5 bases, with 9 bases between the two germline ends. CDR3 coding DNA: TGTGCCAGCAGCCCCGAGGTTTATGGCTACACCTTC. Amino acid sequence: CASSPEVYGYTF.

Written as DNA, the CDR3 is TGTGCCAGCAGTTTCGAGCCCTCCTCCTACGAGCAGTACTTC. It codes for CASSFEPSSYEQYF. The rearrangement links TRBV27 to TRBJ2-7; D is undetermined. Germline assignment: CDR1 MNHEY and CDR2 SMNVEV (reference sequence). This CDR3 region has 14 residues. Trimming pared 3 bases from V and 0 bases from J, leaving 9 bases between.

This clone was detected a few times. This chain uses TRBV4-1 with TRBJ2-1, with TRBD1 matching over 12 bases. Unmatched junction bases numbered 6, after V lost 0 bases and J lost 6 bases. The CDR3 is 17 amino acids. Germline loops: CDR1 MGHRA, CDR2 YSYEKL. As DNA, the CDR3 is TGCGCCAGCAGCCAAGATTGGGGGACAGGGGGCCGCAATGAGCAGTTCTTC. Its translation: CASSQDWGTGGRNEQFF.

The chain links TRBV9 to TRBJ1-3; 11 bases fit TRBD1. The V and J ends lost 3 bases and 1 base, in that order; junction bases with no gene match: 12. CDR3 length equals 19 residues. Per the germline V gene, CDR1 is SGDLS and CDR2 is YYNGEE. DNA for the CDR3: TGTGCCAGCAGCGCTAGACCCGGGACAGGGGGTCTGTCTGGAAACACCATATATTTT. Protein sequence: CASSARPGTGGLSGNTIYF.

The chain is built from TRBV4-3 and TRBJ2-6, with D possibly matching TRBD2 (6 bases). The germline V gene has CDR1 LGHNA and CDR2 YSLEER. This CDR3 contains 18 residues. V was shortened by 4 bases and J by 0 bases, with 16 bases between the two germline ends. For the CDR3, the DNA is TGCGCCAGCAGCCCGGGGCGGGGAATCGACTCTGGGGCCAACGTCCTGACTTTC. As protein: CASSPGRGIDSGANVLTF.

The chain recombines TRBV10-3 with TRBJ2-7; TRBD2 might be the D (6 bases). There are 14 residues in the CDR3. Germline CDR1 reads ENHRY; CDR2 reads SYGVKD. Between the trimmed V and J ends, which lost 3 bases and 4 bases, there was a span of 13 bases. The CDR3 sequence is CAISDPREAYEQYF. CDR3 DNA sequence: TGTGCCATCAGTGACCCGAGGGAGGCTTACGAGCAGTACTTC.

This clone was detected a few times. This sequence joins TRBV19 and TRBJ1-2; TRBD1 matches at 8 bases. The junction had 9 bases not matched to a gene; V was cut back by 7 bases and J by 2 bases. The CDR3 sequence is 15 residues long. Germline CDR1 is LNHDA and CDR2 is SQIVND (reference sequence). The CDR3 nucleotides read TGTGCCAGTAACCGGGGAGCAGGGGGCAACTATGGCTACACCTTC. This gives the protein CASNRGAGGNYGYTF.

CDR3 residues: CASSPRQGVGYGYTF. The CDR3 bases are TGTGCCAGCAGCCCCCGACAGGGGGTCGGCTATGGCTACACCTTC. The rearrangement joins TRBV9 to TRBJ1-2; 9 bases are a match to TRBD1. Germline values: CDR1 SGDLS, CDR2 YYNGEE. CDR3 length equals 15 residues. The V segment lost 4 bases and the J segment 4 bases; nucleotides outside the gene matches: 8. Complete variable domain (other parts from reference TRBV9 and TRBJ1-2): DSGVTQTPKHLITATGQRVTLRCSPRSGDLSVYWYQQSLDQGLQFLIQYYNGEERAKGNILERFSAQQFPDLHSELNLSSLELGDSALYFCASSPRQGVGYGYTFGSGTRLTVV.

This clone was recorded many times. The V and J genes are TRBV30 and TRBJ1-2; D may be TRBD1 (5 bases). Trimming shortened V by 4 bases and J by 8 bases, and 14 bases separated the two germline ends. Per the germline V gene, CDR1 is GTSNPN and CDR2 is SVGIG (reference sequence). The CDR3 contains 12 residues. CDR3 sequence: CAWKIGAGGYTF. The CDR3 DNA is TGTGCCTGGAAAATTGGGGCCGGCGGCTACACCTTC.

The chain links TRBV6-5 to TRBJ2-7, with a weak D call TRBD1 (6 bases). CDR3 size: 15 residues. Germline CDR1 is MNHEY and CDR2 is SVGAGI. V gave up 2 bases and J gave up 5 bases, with 16 bases separating them. Here the CDR3 reads CASSYPGVGVNEQYF. The CDR3 DNA reads as TGTGCCAGCAGTTACCCAGGGGTCGGGGTCAACGAGCAGTACTTC.